These T cell receptor beta chains were read from a single sample in a study of blood T cell repertoires in COVID-19. Repertoires were generated with immunoSEQ multiplex PCR, while TCRdb's copy carries only in-frame clones and drops some. The data show approximately 470,000 clones, approximately 85% seen once. Sequencing was performed on peripheral blood. These receptors were taken from a human donor in a cohort sampled during active COVID-19. The CDR3 runs from the conserved cysteine through the conserved F or W. The D gene is left open where the match is weak. Size tells how often a clone was seen (once, few, many) or the class of an expanded clone, and some rows leave it out.

TRBJ1-1 | TRBV6-6 | few | NA | CASSPRTNTEAFF | TGTGCCAGCAGCCCCAGAACCAACACTGAAGCTTTCTTT
TRBJ2-7 | TRBV28 | NA | NA | CASSLPGQYYEQYF | TGTGCCAGCAGTTTACCAGGACAGTACTACGAGCAGTACTTC
TRBJ2-7 | TRBV4-1 | NA | TRBD2 | CASSQVGASGAYEQYF | TGCGCCAGCAGCCAAGTAGGGGCTAGCGGCGCCTACGAGCAGTACTTC
TRBJ2-1 | TRBV7-3 | NA | NA | CASSSRTTRTYNEQFF | TGTGCCAGCAGCTCACGGACGACTAGGACCTACAATGAGCAGTTCTTC
TRBJ1-5 | TRBV7-2 | NA | TRBD1 | CASSLRPRTGPNQPQHF | TGTGCCAGCAGCTTACGCCCGCGGACAGGCCCAAATCAGCCCCAGCATTTT
TRBJ2-7 | TRBV28 | NA | NA | CASSFRTRSPYEQYF | TGTGCCAGCAGTTTCCGGACTCGATCCCCCTACGAGCAGTACTTC
TRBJ2-5 | TRBV11-2 | NA | TRBD2 | CASSFRTSGVQETQYF | TGTGCCAGCAGCTTTAGGACTAGCGGTGTGCAAGAGACCCAGTACTTC
TRBJ1-1 | TRBV6-5 | once | TRBD1 | CASSYDRGPMKGEAFF | TGTGCCAGCAGTTATGACAGGGGGCCTATGAAAGGAGAAGCTTTCTTT
TRBJ2-1 | TRBV6-5 | NA | TRBD1 | CASSDDGTGYNEQFF | TGTGCCAGCAGCGACGACGGGACAGGGTACAATGAGCAGTTCTTC
TRBJ1-2 | TRBV3-1/TRBV3-2 | once | NA | CASSLRGLSKLGNYGYTF | TGTGCCAGCAGCCTGAGGGGACTCTCTAAATTGGGGAACTATGGCTACACCTTC
TRBJ1-1 | TRBV30 | NA | NA | CAWSGEAARPEAFF | TGTGCCTGGAGTGGTGAGGCTGCCAGACCTGAAGCTTTCTTT
TRBJ2-1 | TRBV19 | NA | TRBD2 | CASSIYPPNLAGVNNEHFF | TGTGCCAGTAGTATCTACCCCCCGAATCTAGCGGGAGTGAACAATGAGCATTTCTTC
TRBJ2-4 | TRBV5-4 | NA | NA | CASSLGPFGTTNDIQYF | TGTGCCAGCAGCTTGGGACCGTTCGGAACCACTAACGACATTCAGTACTTC
TRBJ2-2 | TRBV11-3 | NA | TRBD2 | CASSPNPTSGRTGELFF | TGTGCCAGCAGCCCGAACCCAACTAGCGGGAGGACCGGGGAGCTGTTTTTT
TRBJ2-1 | TRBV28 | NA | NA | CASSLSAASYNEQFF | TGTGCCAGCAGTTTGTCGGCGGCCTCCTACAATGAGCAGTTCTTC
TRBJ2-3 | TRBV10-3 | NA | NA | CAISISPPPSASTDTQYF | TGTGCCATCAGCATTAGCCCCCCCCCTAGCGCTAGCACAGATACGCAGTATTTT
TRBJ2-7 | TRBV28 | NA | NA | CASSPPTASYEQYF | TGTGCCAGCAGTCCCCCGACAGCCTCGTACGAGCAGTACTTC
TRBJ2-5 | TRBV30 | NA | TRBD2 | CAWSTAGAETQYF | TGTGCCTGGAGTACAGCGGGAGCAGAGACCCAGTACTTC
TRBJ2-7 | TRBV7-9 | NA | NA | CASSLGQYEQYF | TGTGCCAGCAGCTTAGGACAATACGAGCAGTACTTC
TRBJ2-7 | TRBV7-3 | NA | NA | CASSLAGRGGGYEQYF | TGTGCCAGCAGCTTAGCGGGCAGAGGTGGTGGGTACGAGCAGTACTTC
TRBJ2-1 | TRBV7-2 | NA | TRBD1 | CASSLNRGLYNEQFF | TGTGCCAGCAGCTTAAACAGGGGGCTGTACAATGAGCAGTTCTTC
TRBJ2-5 | TRBV7-3 | NA | TRBD2 | CASSPRLAGGQETQYF | TGTGCCAGCAGCCCAAGACTAGCGGGAGGGCAAGAGACCCAGTACTTC
TRBJ2-1 | TRBV9 | NA | NA | CASRSGGDEQFF | TGTGCCAGCAGATCCGGAGGAGATGAGCAGTTCTTC
TRBJ2-2 | TRBV9 | NA | NA | CASSVASVPVTGELFF | TGTGCCAGCAGCGTAGCGTCCGTCCCCGTAACCGGGGAGCTGTTTTTT
TRBJ1-1 | TRBV7-3 | NA | NA | CASSADRLNTEAFF | TGTGCCAGCAGCGCGGACAGACTGAACACTGAAGCTTTCTTT
TRBJ2-2 | TRBV6-4 | few | NA | CASSEQANTGELFF | TGTGCCAGCAGTGAACAGGCGAACACCGGGGAGCTGTTTTTT
TRBJ2-7 | TRBV19 | NA | NA | CASSPPGGRAFYEQYF | TGTGCCAGTAGCCCTCCCGGCGGCAGGGCCTTCTACGAGCAGTACTTC
TRBJ2-5 | TRBV6-5 | NA | NA | CASSVFGTSGETQYF | TGTGCCAGCAGCGTTTTTGGGACTTCGGGGGAGACCCAGTACTTC
TRBJ2-7 | TRBV30 | NA | TRBD2 | CAWSAASGRGKSYEQYF | TGTGCCTGGAGTGCCGCTAGCGGGAGAGGGAAATCCTACGAGCAGTACTTC
TRBJ1-2 | TRBV7-2 | NA | TRBD1 | CASQPGQGDGYTF | TGTGCCAGCCAGCCGGGACAGGGGGATGGCTACACCTTC
TRBJ1-4 | TRBV28 | NA | NA | CASSLPGLRNEKLFF | TGTGCCAGCAGTTTACCAGGACTCCGGAATGAAAAACTGTTTTTT
TRBJ1-4 | TRBV30 | NA | NA | CAWSVWGQEANEKLFF | TGTGCCTGGAGTGTATGGGGGCAGGAAGCTAATGAAAAACTGTTTTTT
TRBJ1-4 | TRBV20-1 | NA | NA | CSARDLAKLFF | TGCAGTGCTAGAGATCTGGCAAAACTGTTTTTT
TRBJ2-1 | TRBV7-2 | NA | TRBD2 | CASSLDSGTYNEQFF | TGTGCCAGCAGCTTAGACAGCGGGACCTACAATGAGCAGTTCTTC
TRBJ1-1 | TRBV14 | NA | NA | CASSQTRGTEAFF | TGTGCCAGCAGCCAGACCCGCGGCACTGAAGCTTTCTTT
TRBJ1-4 | TRBV5-1 | NA | NA | CASGPAVKNEKLFF | TGCGCCAGCGGGCCAGCTGTAAAAAATGAAAAACTGTTTTTT
TRBJ1-2 | TRBV2 | once | TRBD1 | CASSEAGQDGYTF | TGTGCCAGCAGTGAGGCAGGACAGGATGGCTACACCTTC
TRBJ1-4 | TRBV6-4 | NA | TRBD1 | CASSPDRDEKLFF | TGTGCCAGCAGCCCCGACAGGGATGAAAAACTGTTTTTT
TRBJ2-7 | TRBV30 | once | NA | CAWSKTPKFYEQYF | TGTGCCTGGAGTAAGACTCCCAAATTTTACGAGCAGTACTTC
TRBJ1-6 | TRBV4-3 | NA | NA | CASSQGGSPLHF | TGCGCCAGCAGCCAAGGAGGATCACCCCTCCACTTT
TRBJ1-3 | TRBV5-6 | NA | NA | CASSTTRREKQYF | TGTGCCAGCAGCACTACCCGGCGGGAGAAGCAATATTTT
TRBJ2-3 | TRBV5-4 | NA | TRBD1 | CASSLGRQGVADTQYF | TGTGCCAGCAGCTTGGGGCGACAGGGAGTCGCAGATACGCAGTATTTT
TRBJ1-1 | TRBV7-3 | NA | TRBD1 | CASSPAGGTEAFF | TGTGCCAGCAGCCCCGCAGGGGGCACTGAAGCTTTCTTT
TRBJ1-2 | TRBV18 | NA | NA | CASSPRPEAYGYTF | TGTGCCAGCTCCCCTAGGCCGGAAGCCTATGGCTACACCTTC
TRBJ2-3 | TRBV7-9 | NA | TRBD2 | CASRPTSGGTTDTQYF | TGTGCCAGCAGGCCGACTAGCGGGGGAACCACAGATACGCAGTATTTT
TRBJ2-3 | TRBV4-1 | once | TRBD2 | CASSQDPGLAGRGPSTDTQYF | TGCGCCAGCAGCCAAGACCCCGGACTAGCGGGGAGGGGTCCTAGCACAGATACGCAGTATTTT
TRBJ1-3 | TRBV9 | NA | NA | CASSAGLSSSGNTIYF | TGTGCCAGCAGCGCGGGACTTTCGAGCTCTGGAAACACCATATATTTT
TRBJ2-1 | TRBV4-1 | NA | TRBD2 | CASSQARTSGTNPKLANEQFF | TGCGCCAGCAGCCAAGCCCGGACTAGCGGGACCAACCCTAAACTCGCTAATGAGCAGTTCTTC
TRBJ2-1 | TRBV7-7 | NA | TRBD2 | CASSLDLSSGRNSYNEQFF | TGTGCTAGCAGCTTAGATTTGTCTAGCGGGAGGAACTCCTACAATGAGCAGTTCTTC
TRBJ2-1 | TRBV19 | NA | TRBD2 | CASSIKTSGRASLSEQFF | TGTGCCAGTAGTATTAAGACTAGCGGGAGGGCCTCTCTTAGTGAGCAGTTCTTC
TRBJ1-5 | TRBV6-6 | once | TRBD1 | CASRLGQGSQPQHF | TGTGCCAGCAGGTTAGGACAGGGAAGTCAGCCCCAGCATTTT
TRBJ2-7 | TRBV24-1 | NA | TRBD1 | CATSDTGGEQYF | TGTGCCACCAGTGACACAGGGGGAGAGCAGTACTTC
TRBJ2-5 | TRBV7-2 | NA | TRBD2 | CASSLASRRASGGETQYF | TGTGCCAGCAGCTTAGCGTCCAGGCGCGCTAGCGGAGGGGAGACCCAGTACTTC
TRBJ2-7 | TRBV3-1/TRBV3-2 | few | NA | CASSQWGRGGAYEQYF | TGTGCCAGCAGCCAATGGGGCCGAGGAGGGGCCTACGAGCAGTACTTC
TRBJ2-7 | TRBV19 | NA | TRBD1 | CASSPHRDRGGDEQYF | TGTGCCAGTAGTCCCCACCGGGACAGGGGAGGCGACGAGCAGTACTTC
TRBJ2-3 | TRBV7-2 | NA | NA | CASSLPISTDTQYF | TGTGCCAGCAGCCTGCCTATAAGCACAGATACGCAGTATTTT
TRBJ2-7 | TRBV3-1/TRBV3-2 | NA | TRBD1 | CASSHGTVSYEQYF | TGTGCCAGCAGCCACGGGACAGTATCCTACGAGCAGTACTTC
TRBJ2-7 | TRBV5-1 | NA | TRBD1 | CASRDPGGEQYF | TGCGCCAGCAGGGATCCAGGGGGTGAGCAGTACTTC
TRBJ2-7 | TRBV30 | NA | NA | CAWSATGYEQYF | TGTGCCTGGAGTGCCACAGGGTACGAGCAGTACTTC